The text below deals with one T cell receptor beta chain. Its antigen remains unknown. V lost 4 bases and J lost 3, with 17 bases in between. The V gene's germline CDR1 is SGHRS and CDR2 YFSETQ. This CDR3 is 16 amino acids long. The record originates from a study of cytomegalovirus exposure and HLA in healthy donors. Study-level results: Sequencing had likely introduced a cluster of highly shared sequence variants as an artifact. Several of the most significant clusters appeared linked to common viral pathogens, based on a later analysis. Later analysis demonstrated an association between a missense DCLRE1C variant and TCR beta V- and J-gene trimming.

In the PCR, 60 Vbeta and 13 Jbeta primers were used. Assay used: immunoSEQ multiplex PCR; TCRdb lists only in-frame clones, some missing. The sample totals fewer than 200,000 clones. The TCR sequence derives from a woman aged 55-75 years in good health and CMV-seronegative. V usage is TRBV5-1 and J usage is TRBJ2-1; no reliable D call. Specimen: PBMCs. The CDR3 loop is CASSPNPGDFYNEQFF. The CDR3 bases are TGCGCCAGCAGCCCTAATCCCGGAGATTTCTACAATGAGCAGTTCTTC.